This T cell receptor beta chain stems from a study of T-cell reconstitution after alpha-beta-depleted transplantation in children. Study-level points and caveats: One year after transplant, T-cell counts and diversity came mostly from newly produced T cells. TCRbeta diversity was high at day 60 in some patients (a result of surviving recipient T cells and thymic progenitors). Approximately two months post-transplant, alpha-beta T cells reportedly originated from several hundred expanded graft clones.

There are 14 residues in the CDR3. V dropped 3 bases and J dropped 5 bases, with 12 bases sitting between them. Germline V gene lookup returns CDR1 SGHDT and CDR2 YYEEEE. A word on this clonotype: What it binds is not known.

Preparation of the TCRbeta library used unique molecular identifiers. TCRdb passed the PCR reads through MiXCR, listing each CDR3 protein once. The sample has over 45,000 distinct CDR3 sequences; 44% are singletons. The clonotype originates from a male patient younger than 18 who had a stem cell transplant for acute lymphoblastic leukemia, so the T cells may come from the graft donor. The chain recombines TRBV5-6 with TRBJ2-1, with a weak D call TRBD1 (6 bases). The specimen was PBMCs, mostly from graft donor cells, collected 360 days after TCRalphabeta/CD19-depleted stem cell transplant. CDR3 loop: CASSSGVRNNEQFF. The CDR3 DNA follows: TGTGCCAGCAGCTCAGGGGTCAGGAACAATGAGCAGTTCTTC.